What follows is one TCR beta chain and its context. The data originate from a study of blood T cell repertoires in COVID-19. The CDR3 has 18 residues. The V end was cut by 5 bases, the J end by 4 bases, with 23 bases between. Germline V gene sequence: CDR1 SGHTA, CDR2 FQGNSA. Authors' analysis steps: Reference gene primer amplification gave estimated nucleated cell counts. Clones were read by immunoSEQ multiplex PCR, and TCRdb kept only the in-frame ones, dropping some. V and J calls and clone size are those listed in that table; D and trimming were worked out from the DNA. The sample shows around 70,000 clones, about 90% of them seen only once.

The sample was peripheral blood. The chain carries TRBV7-2 and TRBJ2-2, with a possible D match to TRBD1 (5 bases). The clonotype was recovered from a human donor in a cohort sampled during active COVID-19. The CDR3 region is CASSTQRQGLGSTGELFF. DNA of the CDR3: TGTGCCAGCAGCACGCAAAGGCAGGGTTTAGGCTCCACCGGGGAGCTGTTTTTT.